This entry lists 6 T cell receptor beta chains sequenced from one sample in a study of cytomegalovirus exposure and HLA in healthy donors (dated by TCRdb to between 2016 and 2019). The library came from the immunoSEQ multiplex PCR assay. For the multiplex PCR, a mixture combining 60 forward primers for TCR Vbeta segments and 13 reverse primers for TCR Jbeta segments was used. The table comes from immuneACCESS by way of TCRdb, which keeps in-frame sequences with V and J called. Part of the clones is missing from these tables; in studies checked, under half for an unresolved V gene and the rest for unknown reasons. For this sample the table gives 160,000 or so clones, of which roughly two thirds were detected only once. The ten largest clonotypes hold approximately 2.8% of the sample. Sequenced sample: PBMCs. The source is a woman under 40 in good health and CMV-seronegative.

The CDR3 is CASSLPSGGWGYTF. DNA for the CDR3: TGTGCCAGCAGCTTGCCCTCCGGGGGATGGGGCTACACCTTC. This chain uses TRBV5-4 with TRBJ1-2; possible D gene TRBD1, 5 bases. This CDR3 has 14 residues. Looked up from germline, CDR1 is SGHNT and CDR2 is YYREEE (reference sequence). V lost 1 base to trimming and J lost 8 bases, with 15 bases between them.

The CDR3 bases are TGTGCCAGCACTGGGACTAGCGGGAGCTACGAGCAGTACTTC. It is translated as CASTGTSGSYEQYF. V is TRBV7-9 and J is TRBJ2-7; 14 nucleotides align to TRBD2. The CDR3 totals 14 residues. Germline V gene data show CDR1 as SEHNR and CDR2 as FQNEAQ (reference sequence). J gave up 3 bases and V 7 bases, and 2 bases lay outside the gene matches.

J is TRBJ2-2 and V is TRBV28, with D possibly being TRBD2 (6 bases). Between the trimmed V and J ends, which lost 3 bases and 5 bases, there was a span of 13 bases. This CDR3 is built from 15 residues. Germline lookup yields CDR1 MDHEN and CDR2 SYDVKM. This CDR3 reads CASSFPGDGTGELFF. The DNA of the CDR3 is TGTGCCAGCAGTTTTCCGGGAGATGGGACCGGGGAGCTGTTTTTT. The full variable domain, in which reference TRBV28 and TRBJ2-2 provide the parts outside the CDR3, is DVKVTQSSRYLVKRTGEKVFLECVQDMDHENMFWYRQDPGLGLRLIYFSYDVKMKEKGDIPEGYSVSREKKERFSLILESASTNQTSMYLCASSFPGDGTGELFFGEGSRLTVL.

This clone was observed a few times. The chain links TRBV28 to TRBJ1-4; D not resolved. The V end lost 9 bases, the J end lost 7 bases, and 12 bases lay between the germline ends. The CDR3 spans 12 residues. Per the germline V gene, CDR1 is MDHEN and CDR2 is SYDVKM. The CDR3: CASAFRGEKLFF. CDR3 sequence (DNA): TGTGCCAGTGCCTTTAGAGGTGAAAAACTGTTTTTT.

The chain employs TRBV5-4 and TRBJ1-2, with D perhaps TRBD1 (5 bases). V was pared by 1 base and J by 7 bases, with 17 bases between. The CDR3 is made up of 15 amino acids. Germline V gives CDR1 SGHNT, CDR2 YYREEE (reference sequence). The CDR3 bases are TGTGCCAGCAGCTTGCCAGGGCCTTCCCCCTTTGGCTACACCTTC. Amino acid sequence: CASSLPGPSPFGYTF.

The rearrangement uses TRBV6-6 and TRBJ2-4, with TRBD1 matching 9 bases. The V segment lost 4 bases and the J segment 6 bases; nucleotides outside the gene matches: 4. Looked up from germline, CDR1 is MNHNY and CDR2 is SVGAGI (reference sequence). This CDR3 is 14 amino acids long. DNA of the CDR3: TGTGCCAGCAGTTCAGAGACAGGGGGAAACATTCAGTACTTC. It translates to CASSSETGGNIQYF.